This paragraph covers one TCR beta chain sequence. It lacks a known antigen. This may arise from a read error, as a much more abundant clone is one base away. Library construction relied on RT-PCR. The run used an Illumina HiSeq 2500. TCRdb itself trimmed the public reads at Q25 with fastp, ran MiXCR and retained productive beta chains. Each entry is one CDR3 protein sequence, shown with its most common DNA and genes. A total of 800,000 or so distinct CDR3 sequences appear in this sample, roughly 20% of them only once. Around 9.6% of the sample lies in the top ten. These data belong to a study of response to subunit inactivated influenza vaccine (dated by TCRdb to the late 2010s). In the study overall: To follow how T cells responded to a trivalent subunit inactivated influenza vaccine, the researchers relied on deep quantitative profiling of the T cell receptor repertoire. General study outcomes and caveats: The authors proposed that each seasonal influenza vaccination may bring in only a limited number of new T cells.

From the germline V gene, CDR1 is SQVTM and CDR2 is ANQGSEA. There are 11 amino acids in the CDR3, from cysteine to phenylalanine inclusive. This entry keeps only the CDR3 DNA: 33 bases, framed from base 1. V is cut by 4 bases and J by 0 bases, and the space between the germline ends is 4 bases. The sequencing here drew on PBMCs from blood, taken about 5 days after vaccination. The receptor was derived from a man between 50 and 59 years old who received an inactivated influenza vaccine. Donor details come from another sample of the same person, matched by shared clones. Recombination joined TRBV29-1 with TRBJ2-7; too little of a D gene remains to name it. The CDR3 here reads CSVANSYEQYF. At the DNA level, the sequence is TGCAGCGTTGCTAACTCCTACGAGCAGTACTTC.